This T cell receptor beta chain was recorded in a study of CD8 T cells in ankylosing spondylitis. Germline V gene data show CDR1 as MNHEY and CDR2 as SMNVEV (reference sequence). V dropped 6 bases and J dropped 7; count of bases not matched to a gene: 6. This CDR3 is 15 amino acids long. Whole-study findings and limits: Disease-linked clones had a CD8+ phenotype and relatively low frequency in peripheral blood.

This clonotype showed up just a few times. The antigen is unknown. TCRdb reprocessed the 5' RACE reads via MiXCR and lists one record per CDR3 protein. The sample has a few hundred thousand distinct CDR3 sequences, about a sixth seen once. Sequenced material: blood, either unsorted or a sorted T cell fraction (not recorded which). The gene calls are TRBV27 and TRBJ2-1; 13 bases match TRBD2. The receptor's source is a male donor with ankylosing spondylitis or in good health (not recorded which). The DNA of the CDR3 is TGTGCCAGCAGCCTGGGACTAGCGGGACGGAATGAGCAGTTCTTC. As protein: CASSLGLAGRNEQFF.